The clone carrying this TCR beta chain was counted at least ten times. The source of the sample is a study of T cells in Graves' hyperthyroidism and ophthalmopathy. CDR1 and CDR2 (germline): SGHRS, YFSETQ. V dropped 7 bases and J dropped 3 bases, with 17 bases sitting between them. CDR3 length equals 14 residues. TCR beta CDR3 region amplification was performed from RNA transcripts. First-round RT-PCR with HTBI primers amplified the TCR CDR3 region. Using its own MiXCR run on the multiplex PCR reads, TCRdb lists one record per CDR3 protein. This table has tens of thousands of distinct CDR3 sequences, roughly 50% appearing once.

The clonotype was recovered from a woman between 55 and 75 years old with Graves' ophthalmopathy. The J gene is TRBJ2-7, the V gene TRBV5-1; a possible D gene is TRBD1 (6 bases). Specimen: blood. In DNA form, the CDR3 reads TGCGCCAGCCGGAGTCAGGGGTTCAACTACGAGCAGTACTTC. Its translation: CASRSQGFNYEQYF.